This TCR beta chain was captured in a study of blood T cell repertoires in COVID-19. Study details: Sites across the United States, Italy and Spain contributed samples from acute and convalescent COVID-19. PBMCs, B-cell-depleted T cells, or T cells were the source of the cDNA or gDNA that made up the material.

Per the original data handling: Reference gene primers were amplified, and this amplification served to estimate nucleated cell counts. TCRdb's table, derived via immunoSEQ multiplex PCR, lists solely in-frame clones and lacks some. That table gives V, J and clone size, and the DNA gave D and trimming. The profile shows fewer than 250,000 clones, 80% to 90% of them singletons. The CDR3 has 19 residues. The V gene lost 7 bases and the J gene lost 2 bases, with 30 bases spanning the gap. Germline CDR1 reads LNHDA; CDR2 reads SQIVND (reference sequence). The source material was peripheral blood. This clonotype was sampled from a man in his fifties or sixties with acute or convalescent COVID-19. The rearrangement uses TRBV19 and TRBJ2-7, with D possibly being TRBD2 (6 bases). CDR3 DNA: TGTGCCAGTACCCCGGCCGGCGGGATCAGATCGCAGGGAGCCTACGAGCAGTACTTC. Translation: CASTPAGGIRSQGAYEQYF.